Listed below are T cell receptor beta chains from one sample, sequenced in a study of cytomegalovirus exposure and HLA in healthy donors. Sequencing was performed with immunoSEQ multiplex PCR; in TCRdb, only in-frame clones are kept and a portion is missing. The sample shows 78,000 or so clones, approximately 60% of them seen only once. Material for sequencing was PBMCs. The source of these receptors is a male donor in good health and CMV-seropositive. CDR3s include the opening cysteine and the closing phenylalanine or tryptophan. D genes are given only for firm matches. A clone size is listed for some rows: how often the clone was seen (once, few, many), or a class if it is expanded.

j_call d_call v_call clone_size cdr3_nt cdr3_aa
TRBJ2-2 - TRBV6-5 - TGTGCGGCACGTAGGGGACTCCAGAACACCGGGGAGCTGTTTTTT CAARRGLQNTGELFF
TRBJ2-5 - TRBV7-8 few TGTGCCAGCAGCCCCCTCGGGGAGCAGTACTTC CASSPLGEQYF
TRBJ1-4 TRBD1 TRBV28 - TGTGCCAGCAGTTTACCACAGGGGGATAATGAAAAACTGTTTTTT CASSLPQGDNEKLFF
TRBJ1-2 TRBD1 TRBV5-1 - TGCGCCAGCAGCTTGGGGGGACAGGCCTCTCGTGGCTACACCTTC CASSLGGQASRGYTF
TRBJ2-4 - TRBV5-1 few TGCGCCAGCAGCCCCTCGTCGGGTAAAAACATTCAGTACTTC CASSPSSGKNIQYF
TRBJ2-1 TRBD2 TRBV27 - TGTGCCAGCATTCCGACTAGCGGGAGAACCAATGAGCAGTTCTTC CASIPTSGRTNEQFF
TRBJ2-5 TRBD1 TRBV2 - TGTGCCACCAGAGGGACAGGGTATGCAGAGACCCAGTACTTC CATRGTGYAETQYF
TRBJ2-5 - TRBV7-3 - TGTGCCAGCAGCTTAGGGTATGCAGGGACCCAGTACTTC CASSLGYAGTQYF
TRBJ2-3 - TRBV21-1 - TGTGCCAGCAGCAAAGAGGATAGCGGGAGTGGCCGAGATACGCAGTATTTT CASSKEDSGSGRDTQYF
TRBJ2-2 TRBD1 TRBV28 - TGTGCCAGCAGTCCCTGGACAGGGGGGTCTACCGGGGAGCTGTTTTTT CASSPWTGGSTGELFF
TRBJ2-7 TRBD2 TRBV19 - TGTGCCAGTAGTATGACTAGCGGGAGGCCTCCTGGGTCCGAGCAGTACTTC CASSMTSGRPPGSEQYF
TRBJ2-7 TRBD1 TRBV6-5 - TGTGCCAGCAGTCAAGGGACAGCCTACGAGCAGTACTTC CASSQGTAYEQYF
TRBJ1-2 TRBD1 TRBV5-1 - TGCGCCAGCAGCTTGGAGGGACAGGGGGCCGGTGGCTACACCTTC CASSLEGQGAGGYTF
TRBJ2-1 - TRBV7-6 - TGTGCCAGCAGCTCCATACAGGGATACTACAATGAGCAGTTCTTC CASSSIQGYYNEQFF
TRBJ2-3 TRBD2 TRBV2 few TGTGCCAGCAGAAGCGGGGGTGCAGATACGCAGTATTTT CASRSGGADTQYF
TRBJ2-7 - TRBV5-1 - TGCGCCAGCAGGGAATGGACAGAAATTACCTACGAGCAGTACTTC CASREWTEITYEQYF
TRBJ1-4 - TRBV6-5 - TGTGCCAGCAGAAAAGGGAGTGATGAAAAACTGTTTTTT CASRKGSDEKLFF
TRBJ2-7 - TRBV11-2 - TGTGCCAGCAGCTTACGGACAGCAGCCTACGAGCAGTACTTC CASSLRTAAYEQYF
TRBJ1-5 TRBD1 TRBV5-4 - TGTGCCAGCAGCTTGGTACCCGGGACAGTCAATCAGCCCCAGCATTTT CASSLVPGTVNQPQHF
TRBJ2-1 TRBD2 TRBV6-5 - TGTGCCAGCAGTTGGGGCGGGAGCCGTCATGAGCAGTTCTTC CASSWGGSRHEQFF
TRBJ2-1 TRBD1 TRBV27 - TGTGCCAGCAGTTTCAGGGACAGGGGTCGTGTAAGTGAGCAGTTCTTC CASSFRDRGRVSEQFF
TRBJ1-3 - TRBV10-3 - TGTGCCATCAGTGAGTCGGCGGGGTTGGTAGCTGGAAACACCATATATTTT CAISESAGLVAGNTIYF
TRBJ2-4 - TRBV15 - TGTGCCACCAGCGACCAAAGCAGGGATCTCAAAAACATTCAGTACTTC CATSDQSRDLKNIQYF
TRBJ2-5 - TRBV2 - TGTGCCAGCAGTGGACGGGGGAATTGGGAGACCCAGTACTTC CASSGRGNWETQYF
TRBJ2-4 TRBD2 TRBV27 - TGTGCCAGCACTTCGGGAGGGCCGGGAAACATTCAGTACTTC CASTSGGPGNIQYF
TRBJ2-1 - TRBV6-5 - TGTGCCAGCAGTTCGGACATGAGCTCCTACAATGAGCAGTTCTTC CASSSDMSSYNEQFF
TRBJ2-3 - TRBV28 - TGTGCCAGCAGCTCACAGGCTCAGGTGGGCACAGATACGCAGTATTTT CASSSQAQVGTDTQYF
TRBJ1-2 - TRBV29-1 - TGCAGCGTTGAAGGGGCCCAAGAAGGCTACACCTTC CSVEGAQEGYTF
TRBJ2-1 TRBD2 TRBV18 - TGTGCCAGCTCACCACCTGGCGGGAGCTCCTACAATGAGCAGTTCTTC CASSPPGGSSYNEQFF
TRBJ1-5 - TRBV6-5 few TGTGCCAGCAGTTACGGGGCCGATCAGCCCCAGCATTTT CASSYGADQPQHF
TRBJ2-1 - TRBV7-2 - TGTGCCAGCAGAAGGAACGAGGGTGAGCAGTTCTTC CASRRNEGEQFF
TRBJ2-7 - TRBV9 - TGTGCCAGCAGCGTGGGCGGGAACCCCTACGAGCAGTACTTC CASSVGGNPYEQYF
TRBJ1-4 - TRBV6-5 - TGTGCCAGCAGTTACACTGGTGGGGGCGAGGAAAAACTGTTTTTT CASSYTGGGEEKLFF
TRBJ2-5 TRBD2 TRBV6-5 - TGTGCCAGCAGTTGGCTAGCGGGGGGGCAGGGAGAGACCCAGTACTTC CASSWLAGGQGETQYF
TRBJ2-3 TRBD2 TRBV11-1 - TGTGCCAGCTCTTGGCCCCGGACTAGCGGGATGACAGATACGCAGTATTTT CASSWPRTSGMTDTQYF
TRBJ2-1 TRBD2 TRBV7-8 - TGTGCCAGCAGCCGAGCGGGAGGGAGCTCCTACAATGAGCAGTTCTTC CASSRAGGSSYNEQFF
TRBJ2-3 - TRBV5-4 - TGTGCCAGCAGCTTTAGGGGGAACACAGATACGCAGTATTTT CASSFRGNTDTQYF
TRBJ1-5 - TRBV20-1 - TGCAGTGTTTTTAATTCAGGCCTCCAGCATTTT CSVFNSGLQHF
TRBJ2-3 - TRBV30 - TGTGCCTGGTCCTGGGGGACTAGCACAGATACGCAGTATTTT CAWSWGTSTDTQYF
TRBJ1-1 - TRBV11-3 - TGTGCCAGCAGCCTCAGGGTTTTTATGAACACTGAAGCTTTCTTT CASSLRVFMNTEAFF
TRBJ1-3 TRBD1 TRBV5-6 - TGTGCCAGCAGCCTAACAGGGGTAGGAGGAAACACCATATATTTT CASSLTGVGGNTIYF
TRBJ2-3 - TRBV5-4 - TGTGCCAGCAGCCCGGGTTTGGGAGATACGCAGTATTTT CASSPGLGDTQYF
TRBJ2-2 TRBD2 TRBV6-6 - TGTGCCAGCAGCCTTAGCGGGGGGAACACCGGGGAGCTGTTTTTT CASSLSGGNTGELFF
TRBJ1-2 - TRBV30 few TGTGCCTGGTCCGGGATTCGCCGAGGCTACACCTTC CAWSGIRRGYTF
TRBJ2-2 TRBD1 TRBV6-1 - TGTGCCAGCAGTTTCCGGACAGGGAACACCAGGGAGCTGTTTTTT CASSFRTGNTRELFF
TRBJ2-1 - TRBV5-1 - TGCGCCAGCAGCTCCAACACAGGGTCTCGGGATGAGCAGTTCTTC CASSSNTGSRDEQFF
TRBJ1-2 - TRBV6-6 - TGTGCCAGCAGTCCGGGTACATATGGCTACACCTTC CASSPGTYGYTF
TRBJ2-3 TRBD1 TRBV14 - TGTGCCAGCAGCTCCCGACAGGGGACGGGCACAGATACGCAGTATTTT CASSSRQGTGTDTQYF
TRBJ2-5 - TRBV19 - TGTGCCAGTAGTCCGCTGGGGCCCCCCCAAGAGACCCAGTACTTC CASSPLGPPQETQYF
TRBJ2-2 - TRBV19 few TGTGCCAGTAGTGTGCAGGTCCCCGGGGAGCTGTTTTTT CASSVQVPGELFF